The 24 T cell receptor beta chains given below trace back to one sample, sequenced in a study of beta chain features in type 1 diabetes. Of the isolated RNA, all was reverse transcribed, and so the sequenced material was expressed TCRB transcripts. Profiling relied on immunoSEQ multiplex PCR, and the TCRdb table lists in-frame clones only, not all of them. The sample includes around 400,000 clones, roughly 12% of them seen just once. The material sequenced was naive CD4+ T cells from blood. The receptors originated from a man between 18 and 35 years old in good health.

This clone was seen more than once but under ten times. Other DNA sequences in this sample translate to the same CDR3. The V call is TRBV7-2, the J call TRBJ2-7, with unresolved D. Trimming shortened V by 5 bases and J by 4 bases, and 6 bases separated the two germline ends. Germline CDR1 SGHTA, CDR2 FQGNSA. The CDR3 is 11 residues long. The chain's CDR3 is CASSLSYEQYF. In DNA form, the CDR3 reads TGTGCCAGCAGCCTTTCTTACGAGCAGTACTTC.

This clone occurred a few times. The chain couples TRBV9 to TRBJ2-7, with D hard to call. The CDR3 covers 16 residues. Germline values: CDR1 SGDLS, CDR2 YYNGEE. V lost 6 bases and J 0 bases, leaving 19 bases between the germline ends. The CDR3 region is CASTSPRNRGSYEQYF. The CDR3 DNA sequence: TGTGCCAGCACCTCCCCTCGGAACCGAGGCTCCTACGAGCAGTACTTC.

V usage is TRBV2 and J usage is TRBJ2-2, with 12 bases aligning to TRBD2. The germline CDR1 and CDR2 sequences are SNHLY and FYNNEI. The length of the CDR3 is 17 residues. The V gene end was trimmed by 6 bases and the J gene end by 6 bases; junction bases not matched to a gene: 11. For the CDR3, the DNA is TGTGCCAGCAGGGACCTAAACCTAGCGGGGGGGTCCGGGGAGCTGTTTTTT. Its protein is CASRDLNLAGGSGELFF.

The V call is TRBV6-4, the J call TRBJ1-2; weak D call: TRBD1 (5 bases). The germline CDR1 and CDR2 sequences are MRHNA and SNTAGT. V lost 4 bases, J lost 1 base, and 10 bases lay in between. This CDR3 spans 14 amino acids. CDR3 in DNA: TGTGCCAGCAGTGTTGGTAGGGGTAACTATGGCTACACCTTC. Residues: CASSVGRGNYGYTF.

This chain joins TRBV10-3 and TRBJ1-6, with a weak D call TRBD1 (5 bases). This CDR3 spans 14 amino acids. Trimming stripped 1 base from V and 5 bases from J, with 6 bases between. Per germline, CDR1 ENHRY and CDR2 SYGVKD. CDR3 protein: CAISEWGDNSPLHF. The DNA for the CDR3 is TGTGCCATCAGTGAGTGGGGGGATAATTCACCCCTCCACTTT.

The CDR3 loop is CASSQELAGAETQYF. The CDR3 nucleotides read TGCGCCAGCAGCCAAGAACTAGCGGGGGCGGAGACCCAGTACTTC. The chain links TRBV4-3 to TRBJ2-5, with 11 bases that match TRBD2. This CDR3 comprises 15 residues. The V gene end was trimmed by 0 bases and the J gene end by 5 bases; junction bases not matched to a gene: 2. CDR1 and CDR2 (germline): LGHNA, YSLEER.

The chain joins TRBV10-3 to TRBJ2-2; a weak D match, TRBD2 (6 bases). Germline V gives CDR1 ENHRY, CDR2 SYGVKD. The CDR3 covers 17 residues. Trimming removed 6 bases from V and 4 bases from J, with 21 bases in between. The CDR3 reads CAIRAGSTMGGTGELFF. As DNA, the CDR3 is TGTGCCATCAGGGCTGGTTCTACAATGGGGGGCACCGGGGAGCTGTTTTTT.

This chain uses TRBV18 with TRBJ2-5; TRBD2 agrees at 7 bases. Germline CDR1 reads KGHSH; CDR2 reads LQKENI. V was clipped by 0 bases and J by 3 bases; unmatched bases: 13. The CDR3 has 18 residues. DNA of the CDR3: TGTGCCAGCTCACCACCAGGTCGTCGCGGGAGTGACGAAGAGACCCAGTACTTC. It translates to CASSPPGRRGSDEETQYF.

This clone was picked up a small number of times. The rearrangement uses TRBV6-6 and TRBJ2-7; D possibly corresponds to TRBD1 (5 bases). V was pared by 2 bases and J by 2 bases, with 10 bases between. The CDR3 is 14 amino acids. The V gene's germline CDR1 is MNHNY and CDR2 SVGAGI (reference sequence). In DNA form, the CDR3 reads TGTGCCAGCAGTTACGGTGGGGCTCCCTACGAGCAGTACTTC. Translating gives CASSYGGAPYEQYF.

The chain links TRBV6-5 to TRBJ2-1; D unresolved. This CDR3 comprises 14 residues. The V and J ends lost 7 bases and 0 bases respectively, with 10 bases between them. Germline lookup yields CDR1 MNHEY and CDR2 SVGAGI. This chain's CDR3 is CASTPRGSYNEQFF. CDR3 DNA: TGTGCCAGCACCCCACGCGGCTCCTACAATGAGCAGTTCTTC.

In DNA form, the CDR3 reads TGTGCCAGCAATCGAAGGAGGGAAGCAGATACGCAGTATTTT. Translation: CASNRRREADTQYF. The V and J genes are TRBV9 and TRBJ2-3; D possibly corresponds to TRBD2 (6 bases). Looked up from germline, CDR1 is SGDLS and CDR2 is YYNGEE. The CDR3 has 14 amino acids. Trimming pared 6 bases from V and 4 bases from J, leaving 15 bases between.

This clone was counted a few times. The CDR3 DNA reads TGTGCCAGCTCACCGATGGAGCTGCCGAACACTGAAGCTTTCTTT. This gives the protein CASSPMELPNTEAFF. The chain recombines TRBV18 with TRBJ1-1; D unresolved. CDR3 size: 15 residues. Trimming stripped 3 bases from V and 1 base from J, with 12 bases between. From germline, CDR1 is KGHSH and CDR2 LQKENI.

In nucleotides, the CDR3 is TGTGCCAGCAGCTTAGGCCCCGACAGGTGGGAACAGCCCCAGCATTTT. Translating gives CASSLGPDRWEQPQHF. V is TRBV7-2 and J is TRBJ1-5; possibly TRBD1 for D (6 bases). The CDR3 extends over 16 amino acids. V gave up 1 base and J gave up 7 bases, with 17 bases separating them. Per germline, CDR1 SGHTA and CDR2 FQGNSA. The full variable domain, rest sourced from reference TRBV7-2 and TRBJ1-5, is GAGVSQSPSNKVTEKGKDVELRCDPISGHTALYWYRQSLGQGLEFLIYFQGNSAPDKSGLPSDRFSAERTGGSVSTLTIQRTQQEDSAVYLCASSLGPDRWEQPQHFGDGTRLSIL.

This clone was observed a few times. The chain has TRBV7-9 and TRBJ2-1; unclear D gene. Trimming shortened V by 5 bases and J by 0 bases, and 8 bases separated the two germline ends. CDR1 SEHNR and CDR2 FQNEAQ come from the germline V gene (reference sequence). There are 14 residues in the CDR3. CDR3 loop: CASSPSSSYNEQFF. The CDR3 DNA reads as TGTGCCAGCAGCCCGTCCAGCTCCTACAATGAGCAGTTCTTC. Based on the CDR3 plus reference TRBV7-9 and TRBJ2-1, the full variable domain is DTGVSQNPRHKITKRGQNVTFRCDPISEHNRLYWYRQTLGQGPEFLTYFQNEAQLEKSRLLSDRFSAERPKGSFSTLEIQRTEQGDSAMYLCASSPSSSYNEQFFGPGTRLTVL.

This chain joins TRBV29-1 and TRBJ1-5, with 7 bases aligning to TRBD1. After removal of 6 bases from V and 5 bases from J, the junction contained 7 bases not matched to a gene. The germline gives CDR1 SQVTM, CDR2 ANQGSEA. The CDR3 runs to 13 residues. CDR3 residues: CSVVTGSDQPQHF. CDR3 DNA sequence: TGCAGCGTCGTGACAGGGTCGGATCAGCCCCAGCATTTT. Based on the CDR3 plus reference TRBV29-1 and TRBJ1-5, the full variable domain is SAVISQKPSRDICQRGTSLTIQCQVDSQVTMMFWYRQQPGQSLTLIATANQGSEATYESGFVIDKFPISRPNLTFSTLTVSNMSPEDSSIYLCSVVTGSDQPQHFGDGTRLSIL.

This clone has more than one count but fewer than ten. The CDR3 DNA follows: TGTGCCAGCAGCCCCGGACTAGCGGGAGGTAACACCGGGGAGCTGTTTTTT. Its protein is CASSPGLAGGNTGELFF. The chain employs TRBV7-9 and TRBJ2-2, with 14 bases matching TRBD2. The CDR3 totals 17 residues. Germline CDR1 SEHNR, CDR2 FQNEAQ (reference sequence). With 5 bases clipped from V and 2 bases from J, the junction kept 4 bases outside the gene matches.

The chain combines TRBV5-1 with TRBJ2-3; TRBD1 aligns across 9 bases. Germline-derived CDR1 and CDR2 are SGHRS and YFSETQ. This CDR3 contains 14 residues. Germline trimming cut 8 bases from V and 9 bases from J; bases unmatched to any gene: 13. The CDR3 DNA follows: TGCGCCAGGGGATCGGGGACAGGGTATAGAACGCAGTATTTT. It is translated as CARGSGTGYRTQYF. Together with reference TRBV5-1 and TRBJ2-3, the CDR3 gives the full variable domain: KAGVTQTPRYLIKTRGQQVTLSCSPISGHRSVSWYQQTPGQGLQFLFEYFSETQRNKGNFPGRFSGRQFSNSRSEMNVSTLELGDSALYLCARGSGTGYRTQYFGPGTRLTVL.

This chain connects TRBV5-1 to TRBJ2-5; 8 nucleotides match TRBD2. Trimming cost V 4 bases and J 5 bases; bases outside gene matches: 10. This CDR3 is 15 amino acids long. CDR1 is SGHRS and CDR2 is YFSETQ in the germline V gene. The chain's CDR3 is CASSAGGASFETQYF. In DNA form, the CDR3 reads TGCGCCAGCAGCGCCGGGGGGGCCAGTTTCGAGACCCAGTACTTC. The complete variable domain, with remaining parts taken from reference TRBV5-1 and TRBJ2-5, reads KAGVTQTPRYLIKTRGQQVTLSCSPISGHRSVSWYQQTPGQGLQFLFEYFSETQRNKGNFPGRFSGRQFSNSRSEMNVSTLELGDSALYLCASSAGGASFETQYFGPGTRLLVL.

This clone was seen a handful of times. DNA for the CDR3: TGTGCCAGCAGCTTGCAGTCTGACACAGATACGCAGTATTTT. Translation gives CASSLQSDTDTQYF. This chain links TRBV5-4 with TRBJ2-3; D uncertain. The germline CDR1 and CDR2 sequences are SGHNT and YYREEE (reference sequence). There are 14 residues in the CDR3. V lost 1 base, J lost 2 bases, and 8 bases lay in between.

The CDR3 DNA reads as TGTGCCAGCAGCTTAGCAGCGGCTAGCACAGATACGCAGTATTTT. It encodes CASSLAAASTDTQYF. This chain connects TRBV5-4 to TRBJ2-3, with D perhaps matching TRBD2 (5 bases). Germline-derived CDR1 and CDR2 are SGHNT and YYREEE (reference sequence). This CDR3 region has 15 residues. V dropped 2 bases and J dropped 0 bases, with 10 bases sitting between them.

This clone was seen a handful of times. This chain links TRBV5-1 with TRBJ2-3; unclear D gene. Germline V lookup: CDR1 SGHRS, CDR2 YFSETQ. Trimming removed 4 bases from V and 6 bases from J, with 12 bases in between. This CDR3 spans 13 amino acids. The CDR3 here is CASSAYRADTQYF. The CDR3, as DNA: TGCGCCAGCAGCGCCTATCGCGCGGATACGCAGTATTTT.

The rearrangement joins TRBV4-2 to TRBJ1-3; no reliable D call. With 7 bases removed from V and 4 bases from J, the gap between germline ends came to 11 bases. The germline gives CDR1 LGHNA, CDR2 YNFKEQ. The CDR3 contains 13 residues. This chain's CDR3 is CASTFVVGNTIYF. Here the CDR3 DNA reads TGTGCCAGCACCTTTGTAGTCGGAAACACCATATATTTT.

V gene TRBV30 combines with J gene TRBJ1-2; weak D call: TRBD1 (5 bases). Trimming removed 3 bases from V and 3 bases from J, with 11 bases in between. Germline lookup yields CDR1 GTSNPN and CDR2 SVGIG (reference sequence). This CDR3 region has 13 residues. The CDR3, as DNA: TGTGCCTGGAGGCGATCCAGGGACTATGGCTACACCTTC. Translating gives CAWRRSRDYGYTF.

This chain's CDR3 is CASSARTSGGRDEQFF. CDR3 bases: TGTGCCAGCAGCGCCCGGACTAGCGGGGGGAGGGATGAGCAGTTCTTC. The gene calls are TRBV9 and TRBJ2-1; 14 bases are shared with TRBD2. The CDR3 consists of 16 residues. The germline V gene encodes CDR1 SGDLS and CDR2 YYNGEE. V was clipped by 3 bases and J by 8 bases; unmatched bases: 7.